This is a list of T cell receptor beta chains from one sample in a study of blood T cell repertoires in COVID-19. Assay: immunoSEQ multiplex PCR; the TCRdb copy retains only in-frame clones and omits some. This sample carries over 60,000 clones, around 86% of them seen once, and the ten largest clones take 1.2%. The sample taken for sequencing was peripheral blood. The source of these receptors is a man aged 35-49 years with acute or convalescent COVID-19. Both conserved end residues are part of each CDR3. Each record gives: clone size, V gene, D gene, J gene, CDR3 length, CDR3 protein, CDR3 DNA. D genes are given only for firm matches. Not every row has a clone size; where given, it reads once, few, many or a size class.

>-|TRBV7-9|TRBD1|TRBJ2-1|15
CASSLGQVLSSEQFF
TGTGCCAGCAGCTTGGGACAGGTTTTATCATCTGAGCAGTTCTTC
>-|TRBV4-1|-|TRBJ1-5|15
CASSHLETGNQPQHF
TGCGCCAGCAGCCACCTTGAAACAGGGAATCAGCCCCAGCATTTT
>-|TRBV29-1|-|TRBJ1-2|12
CSVDGGANGYTF
TGCAGCGTTGACGGAGGGGCCAATGGCTACACCTTC
>-|TRBV29-1|-|TRBJ2-3|13
CSVAGFFTDTQYF
TGCAGCGTGGCGGGGTTCTTCACAGATACGCAGTATTTT
>-|TRBV30|-|TRBJ1-4|14
CAWSVRATNEKLFF
TGTGCCTGGAGTGTTCGGGCAACTAATGAAAAACTGTTTTTT
>-|TRBV7-6|TRBD1|TRBJ1-5|14
CASSSGQQNQPQHF
TGTGCCAGCAGCTCGGGACAGCAAAATCAGCCCCAGCATTTT
>-|TRBV11-2|TRBD2|TRBJ2-2|14
CASTLAGGSGELFF
TGTGCCAGCACCTTAGCGGGGGGGTCCGGGGAGCTGTTTTTT
>-|TRBV4-1|TRBD1|TRBJ2-1|13
CASSRGQVNEQFF
TGCGCCAGCAGCCGCGGACAGGTCAATGAGCAGTTCTTC
>-|TRBV5-6|-|TRBJ2-7|17
CASSLENPRGTIYEQYF
TGTGCCAGCAGCTTGGAAAACCCGAGGGGGACGATCTACGAGCAGTACTTC
>-|TRBV6-2/TRBV6-3|TRBD1|TRBJ1-2|15
CASSYSGTGYYGYTF
TGTGCCAGCAGTTACTCGGGGACAGGGTACTATGGCTACACCTTC
>-|TRBV12-5|TRBD1|TRBJ1-6|17
CASGITTGSAEKSPLHF
TGTGCTAGTGGTATAACGACAGGGTCTGCGGAAAAGTCACCCCTCCACTTT
>few|TRBV10-2|-|TRBJ1-5|13
CASAGSFYQPQHF
TGCGCCAGCGCGGGAAGTTTTTATCAGCCCCAGCATTTT
>-|TRBV6-6|TRBD1|TRBJ2-7|12
CASTLTGSEQYF
TGTGCCAGCACCCTGACAGGGAGCGAGCAGTACTTC
>-|TRBV30|-|TRBJ1-6|16
CAWRQAYSSYNSPLHF
TGTGCCTGGAGACAGGCCTACAGCTCCTATAATTCACCCCTCCACTTT
>-|TRBV7-2|-|TRBJ2-7|14
CASSLRGGTYEQYF
TGTGCCAGCAGCCTGAGGGGGGGTACCTACGAGCAGTACTTC
>-|TRBV2|-|TRBJ2-1|13
CASQDNQVDEQFF
TGTGCCTCCCAAGACAATCAAGTCGATGAGCAGTTCTTC
>once|TRBV21-1|-|TRBJ1-4|17
CASSKPRTGGNNEKLFF
TGTGCCAGCAGCAAACCCCGGACAGGGGGGAATAATGAAAAACTGTTTTTT
>-|TRBV5-1|TRBD1|TRBJ1-1|16
CASSLEVTGGHTEAFF
TGCGCCAGCAGCTTGGAGGTGACAGGGGGCCACACTGAAGCTTTCTTT
>-|TRBV10-2|TRBD1|TRBJ2-3|14
CASRLGQGYDTQYF
TGCGCCAGCAGGCTCGGACAGGGTTACGATACGCAGTATTTT
>once|TRBV2|-|TRBJ1-2|14
CASITDRIKRGYTF
TGTGCCAGCATCACCGACAGAATAAAGAGAGGCTACACCTTC
>-|TRBV7-9|-|TRBJ2-7|15
CASSFSQDTPYEQYF
TGTGCCAGCAGCTTTAGTCAGGACACCCCCTACGAGCAGTACTTC
>-|TRBV5-1|TRBD1|TRBJ1-3|14
CASSEPDRANTIYF
TGCGCCAGCAGCGAGCCCGACAGGGCAAACACCATATATTTT
>-|TRBV19|TRBD1|TRBJ2-3|13
CASTPTGTDTQYF
TGTGCCAGTACCCCGACAGGGACAGATACGCAGTATTTT
>-|TRBV24-1|TRBD1|TRBJ1-1|15
CATIRRDRGNTEAFF
TGTGCCACAATCCGCCGGGACAGGGGCAACACTGAAGCTTTCTTT
>-|TRBV27|TRBD1|TRBJ1-2|16
CASSSLENRGNYGYTF
TGTGCCAGCAGCTCCCTTGAAAACAGGGGGAACTATGGCTACACCTTC
>-|TRBV6-2/TRBV6-3|TRBD1|TRBJ1-4|14
CASSLRGPREKLFF
TGTGCCAGCAGCCTCAGGGGGCCAAGAGAAAAACTGTTTTTT